The 6 T cell receptor beta chains below come from one sample, sequenced in a study of blood T cell repertoires in COVID-19. Sequencing used immunoSEQ multiplex PCR; TCRdb keeps in-frame clones, though not all of them. The data hold just under 90,000 clones, with about two thirds observed a single time. Specimen: peripheral blood. Source of these receptors: a woman aged 80 or over with acute or convalescent COVID-19.

This clone was observed a few times. The chain's CDR3 is CASAETGNHSPLHF. The CDR3 nucleotides read TGTGCCAGCGCCGAAACAGGCAACCATTCACCCCTCCACTTT. This sequence joins TRBV7-9 and TRBJ1-6, with D tentatively TRBD1 (5 bases). Between the trimmed V and J ends, which lost 8 bases and 8 bases, there was a span of 16 bases. In germline, CDR1 is SEHNR, CDR2 FQNEAQ (reference sequence). CDR3 length: 14 residues.

This clone was found a few times. The chain carries TRBV19 and TRBJ1-1; 8 bases agree with TRBD1. The ends lost 7 bases at V and 0 bases at J; junction bases unmatched: 4. Germline CDR1 reads LNHDA; CDR2 reads SQIVND (reference sequence). This CDR3 comprises 14 residues. The CDR3 reads CASTLTGVNTEAFF. CDR3 coding DNA: TGTGCCAGTACCCTGACAGGGGTGAACACTGAAGCTTTCTTT.

This clone has at least ten counts. The chain carries TRBV4-2 and TRBJ2-5, with 9 bases fitting TRBD2. There are 17 residues in the CDR3. V shed 5 bases, J shed 5 bases, and the junction held 15 bases outside the gene matches. CDR1 and CDR2 (germline): LGHNA, YNFKEQ. CDR3 amino acids: CASSNYRAGGPKETQYF. The CDR3 coding sequence is TGTGCCAGCAGCAACTATCGGGCGGGGGGGCCGAAGGAGACCCAGTACTTC.

The chain employs TRBV10-2 and TRBJ2-1; 7 nucleotides align to TRBD1. This CDR3 contains 14 residues. Germline CDR1 WSHSY, CDR2 SAAADI. The V and J ends lost 7 bases and 10 bases, in that order; junction bases with no gene match: 13. Here the CDR3 reads CASKSGTVEGEQFF. CDR3 in DNA: TGCGCCAGCAAATCCGGGACAGTGGAAGGAGAGCAGTTCTTC.

The rearrangement uses TRBV3-1 (or the pseudogene TRBV3-2) and TRBJ1-5; D call uncertain. V was clipped by 0 bases and J by 4 bases, with 7 bases between them. Germline loops: CDR1 LGHDT, CDR2 YNNKEL (reference sequence). CDR3 length: 14 residues. The CDR3 spells CASSQEGGNQPQHF. CDR3 bases: TGTGCCAGCAGCCAAGAAGGAGGGAATCAGCCCCAGCATTTT.

This sequence joins TRBV7-8 and TRBJ1-4, with a possible D match to TRBD1 (6 bases). The CDR3 contains 16 residues. Trimming removed 5 bases from V and 10 bases from J, with 23 bases in between. Germline CDR1 reads SGHVS; CDR2 reads FQNEAQ. CDR3 sequence (DNA): TGTGCCAGCAGCCCCCCGGCGGGGGGGCGCCCGGGAAAACTGTTTTTT. Amino acids: CASSPPAGGRPGKLFF.